This paragraph reports one TCR beta chain. Assay used: immunoSEQ multiplex PCR; TCRdb lists only in-frame clones, some missing. This table has under 65,000 clones, about nine tenths appearing once. The data belong to a study of T cell changes during pregnancy in multiple sclerosis. The CDR3 length is 16 residues. V dropped 1 base and J dropped 6; count of bases not matched to a gene: 5. Germline values: CDR1 SGHRS, CDR2 YFSETQ. The sample consisted of CD4+ T cells from peripheral blood mononuclear cells, taken in the third trimester of pregnancy. The receptor's source is a female donor with multiple sclerosis, enrolled in a pregnancy study. The chain couples TRBV5-1 to TRBJ2-1; 12 positions match TRBD2. The CDR3 reads CASSLLTSGGSNEQFF. The CDR3 coding sequence is TGCGCCAGCAGCTTGTTGACTAGCGGGGGCAGCAATGAGCAGTTCTTC.